The clone carrying this TCR beta chain occurred many times. Time point specified: newly diagnosed GD, antithyroid drugs for less than 3 months. PBMC RNA was the source of the TCR library. The data were taken from a study of regulatory T cells in long-lasting Graves disease. Trimming took off 3 bases at V and 5 bases at J, with 10 bases between the two ends. Per germline, CDR1 GTSNPN and CDR2 SVGIG (reference sequence). The CDR3 length is 12 residues. Combining iRepertoire HTBI primers with Arm-PCR of CDR3 regions, the authors built TCR beta libraries. Authors' methods: Samples revealed approximately 67 TRBV and 14 TRBJ segments. Each CDR3 protein gets one entry after TCRdb re-called the multiplex PCR reads with MiXCR. These V and J calls originate from TCRdb's pipeline instead of the authors' own analysis. The table lists some 220,000 distinct CDR3 sequences, roughly a fifth of them singletons. This sample also belongs to another study, concerning T cells in Graves' hyperthyroidism and ophthalmopathy.

The chain employs TRBV30 and TRBJ1-2; D call uncertain. The sample in question was peripheral blood mononuclear cells (PBMCs), obtained at new diagnosis, from a patient treated with antithyroid drugs. This receptor was obtained from a woman aged 25 to 39 with Graves disease. The CDR3 sequence: CAWSGVTYGYTF. CDR3 sequence (DNA): TGTGCCTGGAGCGGGGTAACTTATGGCTACACCTTC.